Listed here is a single TCR beta chain. From germline, CDR1 is MDHEN and CDR2 SYDVKM. The CDR3 length is 15 residues. Trimming removed 7 bases from V and 0 bases from J; junction bases left unmatched: 3. The data stem from a study of blood T cell repertoires in COVID-19. Study at large: The origin of the acute and convalescent COVID-19 samples was the United States, Italy and Spain. Sources were T cells, B-cell-depleted T cells, or PBMCs; the material itself was cDNA or gDNA.

Sequenced by immunoSEQ multiplex PCR; TCRdb stores in-frame clones only, minus some. Counted here are over 200,000 clones, 80% to 90% occurring once; the ten biggest clones make up around 15%. Allocation to cohorts depended on clinical history reported by the participants. The chain recombines TRBV28 with TRBJ2-7; 13 positions match TRBD2. The clonotype was recovered from a man in his late teens or twenties who had recovered from COVID-19. The sequenced material came from PBMCs or T cells enriched from blood (not recorded which). The CDR3 DNA reads TGTGCCAGCACCCGGACTAGCGGGAGCTCCTACGAGCAGTACTTC. Translating it yields CASTRTSGSSYEQYF.